The 9 T cell receptor beta chains below come from one sample, sequenced in a study of blood T cell repertoires in COVID-19. Clones were read by immunoSEQ multiplex PCR, and TCRdb kept only the in-frame ones, dropping some. The data show 200,000 or so clones, approximately 85% seen once. Sequences were obtained from peripheral blood. These TCRs come from a man in his sixties with acute or convalescent COVID-19.

The genes are TRBV19 and TRBJ2-2; maybe TRBD1 (6 bases). From germline, CDR1 is LNHDA and CDR2 SQIVND (reference sequence). The CDR3 has 13 residues. V was pared by 5 bases and J by 6 bases, with 10 bases between. CDR3 loop: CASSYRVAGELFF. The CDR3 coding sequence is TGTGCCAGTAGTTACAGGGTGGCCGGGGAGCTGTTTTTT.

This clone was seen a single time. This sequence joins TRBV6-5 and TRBJ1-4, with 10 positions matching TRBD1. Germline V gives CDR1 MNHEY, CDR2 SVGAGI. The CDR3 is made up of 14 amino acids. V was pared by 6 bases and J by 5 bases, with 3 bases of the junction left unmatched. The CDR3, as DNA: TGTGCCAGCAGACCGGGACAGGGGAATGAAAAACTGTTTTTT. Its protein is CASRPGQGNEKLFF.

A single count supports this clone. This chain connects TRBV7-2 to TRBJ1-5; 9 bases agree with TRBD1. V shed 1 base and J 4 bases; nucleotides not matched to a gene: 8. Germline CDR1 reads SGHTA; CDR2 reads FQGNSA. There are 17 residues in the CDR3. Here the CDR3 DNA reads TGTGCCAGCAGCTTAGGTCCGGGACAGGGATCGAATCAGCCCCAGCATTTT. Translation: CASSLGPGQGSNQPQHF.

V and J are TRBV19 and TRBJ2-4; TRBD2 matches 12 bases. Trimming cost V 1 base and J 2 bases; bases outside gene matches: 12. Germline V CDR1 and CDR2: LNHDA, SQIVND (reference sequence). This CDR3 comprises 20 residues. CDR3 protein: CASSIASLAGGQPTKNIQYF. In DNA form, the CDR3 reads TGTGCCAGTAGTATAGCTTCCCTAGCGGGAGGGCAACCTACCAAAAACATTCAGTACTTC. The whole variable domain, filled in from reference TRBV19 and TRBJ2-4, reads DGGITQSPKYLFRKEGQNVTLSCEQNLNHDAMYWYRQDPGQGLRLIYYSQIVNDFQKGDIAEGYSVSREKKESFPLTVTSAQKNPTAFYLCASSIASLAGGQPTKNIQYFGAGTRLSVL.

The chain employs TRBV5-4 and TRBJ1-1; TRBD1 is a possible D gene (5 bases). The CDR3 runs to 15 residues. With 0 bases removed from V and 2 bases from J, the gap between germline ends came to 11 bases. Germline V gene sequence: CDR1 SGHNT, CDR2 YYREEE (reference sequence). As DNA, the CDR3 is TGTGCCAGCAGCTTGGGGGGGGTTCTAAACACTGAAGCTTTCTTT. Amino acids: CASSLGGVLNTEAFF.

This clone showed up just once. The chain couples TRBV28 to TRBJ2-7; 7 nucleotides align to TRBD1. This CDR3 comprises 12 residues. Germline trimming cut 10 bases from V and 0 bases from J; bases unmatched to any gene: 3. Germline CDR1 is MDHEN and CDR2 is SYDVKM. The CDR3: CATGGSSYEQYF. Here the CDR3 DNA reads TGTGCCACAGGGGGTTCCTCCTACGAGCAGTACTTC. The complete variable domain, with remaining parts taken from reference TRBV28 and TRBJ2-7, reads DVKVTQSSRYLVKRTGEKVFLECVQDMDHENMFWYRQDPGLGLRLIYFSYDVKMKEKGDIPEGYSVSREKKERFSLILESASTNQTSMYLCATGGSSYEQYFGPGTRLTVT.

Here the CDR3 DNA reads TGTGCCAGCAGTTCCAGGTTAGCGGGAGTGTACGAGCAGTACTTC. Protein sequence: CASSSRLAGVYEQYF. The rearrangement uses TRBV28 and TRBJ2-7; 9 nucleotides line up with TRBD2. The length of the CDR3 is 15 residues. Germline V gene data show CDR1 as MDHEN and CDR2 as SYDVKM. J gave up 4 bases and V 4 bases, and 8 bases lay outside the gene matches.

This clone was detected a few times. The chain joins TRBV19 to TRBJ2-7, with D possibly TRBD2 on 6 matching bases. Germline CDR1 reads LNHDA; CDR2 reads SQIVND (reference sequence). Trimming took 6 bases from V and 0 from J, leaving 15 bases between them. The CDR3 is 15 residues long. The CDR3 nucleotides are TGTGCCAGTAGGGAGGTTAGCGGTCCCTCCTACGAGCAGTACTTC. Residues: CASREVSGPSYEQYF.

The rearrangement links TRBV5-6 to TRBJ1-5; D uncertain. V lost 0 bases, J lost 2 bases, and 9 bases lay in between. This CDR3 is 15 amino acids long. In germline, CDR1 is SGHDT, CDR2 YYEEEE. This chain's CDR3 is CASSLAASGNQPQHF. The CDR3 bases are TGTGCCAGCAGCTTGGCCGCTAGTGGCAATCAGCCCCAGCATTTT.